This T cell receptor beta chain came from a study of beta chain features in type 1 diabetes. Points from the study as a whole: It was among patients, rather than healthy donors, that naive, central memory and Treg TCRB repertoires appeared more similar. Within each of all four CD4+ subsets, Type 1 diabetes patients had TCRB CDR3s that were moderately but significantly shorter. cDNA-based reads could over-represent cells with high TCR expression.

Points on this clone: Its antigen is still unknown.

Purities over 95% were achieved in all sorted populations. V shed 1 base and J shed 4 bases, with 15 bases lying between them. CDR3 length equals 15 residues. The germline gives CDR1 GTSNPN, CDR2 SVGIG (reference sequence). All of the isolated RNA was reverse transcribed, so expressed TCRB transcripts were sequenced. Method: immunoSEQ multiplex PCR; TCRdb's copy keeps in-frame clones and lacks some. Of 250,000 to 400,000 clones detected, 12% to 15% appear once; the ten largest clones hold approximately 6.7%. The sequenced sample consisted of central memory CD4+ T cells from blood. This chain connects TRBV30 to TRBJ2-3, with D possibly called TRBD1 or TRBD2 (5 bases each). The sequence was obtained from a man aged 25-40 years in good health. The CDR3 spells CAWSALGLGADTQYF. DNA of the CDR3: TGTGCCTGGAGTGCCCTGGGGTTGGGGGCAGATACGCAGTATTTT.